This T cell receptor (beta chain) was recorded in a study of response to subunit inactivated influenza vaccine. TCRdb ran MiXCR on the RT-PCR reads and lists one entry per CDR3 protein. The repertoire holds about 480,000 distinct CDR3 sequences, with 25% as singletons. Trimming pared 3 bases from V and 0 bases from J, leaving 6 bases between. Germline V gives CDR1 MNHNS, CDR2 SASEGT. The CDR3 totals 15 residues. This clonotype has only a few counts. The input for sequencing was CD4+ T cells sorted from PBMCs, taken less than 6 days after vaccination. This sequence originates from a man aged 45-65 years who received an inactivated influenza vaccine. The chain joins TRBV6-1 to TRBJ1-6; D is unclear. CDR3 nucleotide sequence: TGTGCCAGCAGTGAGATGAGCTCCTATAATTCACCCCTCCACTTT. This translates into CASSEMSSYNSPLHF.